Following are 24 T cell receptor beta chains from one sample sequenced in a study of blood T cell repertoires in COVID-19. Assay used: immunoSEQ multiplex PCR; TCRdb lists only in-frame clones, some missing. This table has some 250,000 clones, 88% appearing once. Source material: peripheral blood. Receptors originate from a middle-aged woman who had recovered from COVID-19.

The genes are TRBV2 and TRBJ2-4, with 8 bases aligning to TRBD2. Germline V lookup: CDR1 SNHLY, CDR2 FYNNEI. Losses at the gene ends were 4 bases for V and 5 bases for J; bases not matched to a gene: 4. This CDR3 is 14 amino acids long. CDR3 nucleotide sequence: TGTGCCAGCAGTGCCGGGGGGGACCAAAACATTCAGTACTTC. The encoded protein is CASSAGGDQNIQYF.

The genes are TRBV7-9 and TRBJ2-3; D might be TRBD1 or TRBD2, each matching 7 bases. The CDR3 has 16 amino acids. Germline CDR1 and CDR2: SEHNR and FQNEAQ (reference sequence). V dropped 5 bases and J dropped 2 bases, with 17 bases sitting between them. The CDR3 region is CASSLGGDRHTDTQYF. For the CDR3, the DNA is TGTGCCAGCAGCCTAGGGGGGGACAGACACACAGATACGCAGTATTTT.

The chain employs TRBV7-9 and TRBJ2-5; D unresolved. Germline V gene data show CDR1 as SEHNR and CDR2 as FQNEAQ (reference sequence). This CDR3 has 15 amino acids. V lost 5 bases and J lost 1, with 14 bases in between. The CDR3 DNA reads as TGTGCCAGCAGCCTCACGGAGATCCGCCAAGAGACCCAGTACTTC. Its translation: CASSLTEIRQETQYF.

The chain uses TRBV6-2 or TRBV6-3 and TRBJ1-2; 9 bases line up with TRBD1. The CDR3 consists of 15 residues. Germline assignment: CDR1 MNHEY and CDR2 SVGEGT. V lost 5 bases, J lost 3 bases, and 7 bases stayed unmatched. This CDR3 reads CASSDPGQGDYGYTF. The CDR3 coding sequence is TGTGCCAGCAGTGACCCGGGACAGGGCGACTATGGCTACACCTTC.

The chain couples TRBV5-1 to TRBJ1-1, with 8 nucleotides matching TRBD1. CDR1 SGHRS and CDR2 YFSETQ come from the germline V gene. The CDR3 length is 14 residues. V lost 4 bases, J lost 5 bases, and 7 bases stayed unmatched. The CDR3 sequence is CASSEGQGATEAFF. CDR3 coding DNA: TGCGCCAGCAGCGAAGGACAGGGTGCGACTGAAGCTTTCTTT.

This chain joins TRBV5-1 and TRBJ1-2; D possibly corresponds to TRBD1 (5 bases). The germline V and J ends were trimmed by 0 bases and 0 bases, with 18 bases remaining between them. Germline V gives CDR1 SGHRS, CDR2 YFSETQ. CDR3 size: 18 residues. Here the CDR3 reads CASSLAGTPGGTNYGYTF. The CDR3 bases are TGCGCCAGCAGCTTGGCAGGAACCCCCGGGGGGACTAACTATGGCTACACCTTC.

V gene TRBV27 combines with J gene TRBJ2-3; 7 nucleotides line up with TRBD1. V was pared by 6 bases and J by 4 bases, with 10 bases of the junction left unmatched. Germline V gene lookup returns CDR1 MNHEY and CDR2 SMNVEV (reference sequence). The CDR3 loop spans 15 amino acids. The DNA for the CDR3 is TGTGCCAGCAGATCCCTGGGCAGGGGGTCAGATACGCAGTATTTT. Protein sequence: CASRSLGRGSDTQYF.

The chain is built from TRBV14 and TRBJ1-2, with 9 bases identical to TRBD1. The V gene's germline CDR1 is SGHDN and CDR2 FVKESK. The CDR3 is 14 amino acids. The CDR3 nucleotides are TGTGCAGCAGCCACGCCCGGGACAGGGCCAGGCTACACCTTC. It codes for CAAATPGTGPGYTF.

This rearrangement joins TRBV30 to TRBJ2-1; a possible D gene is TRBD2 (5 bases). From germline, CDR1 is GTSNPN and CDR2 SVGIG (reference sequence). The CDR3 has 12 residues. With 5 bases removed from V and 4 bases from J, the gap between germline ends came to 9 bases. This chain's CDR3 is CAWGGFYNEQFF. The CDR3 region has the DNA TGTGCCTGGGGCGGGTTTTACAATGAGCAGTTCTTC.

The V gene is TRBV7-8, the J gene TRBJ2-4; the match to TRBD2 covers 8 bases. In germline, CDR1 is SGHVS, CDR2 FQNEAQ. This CDR3 comprises 16 residues. V lost 2 bases and J lost 8; bases outside the gene matches: 11. The DNA of the CDR3 is TGTGCCAGCAGCTTAAGGGTCTCTGGGCGGGGGGACATTCAGTACTTC. Its protein is CASSLRVSGRGDIQYF.

The gene calls are TRBV6-5 and TRBJ2-5, with 9 bases that match TRBD2. V lost 0 bases and J lost 5; bases outside the gene matches: 4. The CDR3 contains 15 residues. Per germline, CDR1 MNHEY and CDR2 SVGAGI. The CDR3 region is CASSYSRGGPETQYF. CDR3 DNA sequence: TGTGCCAGCAGTTACTCGCGGGGGGGGCCGGAGACCCAGTACTTC.

The chain has TRBV3-1 (or the pseudogene TRBV3-2) and TRBJ1-2; 9 bases fit TRBD1. V was clipped by 6 bases and J by 7 bases; unmatched bases: 12. This CDR3 is built from 15 residues. CDR1 is LGHDT and CDR2 is YNNKEL in the germline V gene (reference sequence). The chain's CDR3 is CASRGQGELSGGYTF. CDR3 sequence (DNA): TGTGCCAGCAGGGGACAGGGAGAATTGAGTGGTGGCTACACCTTC.

This clone has a handful of counts. The rearrangement links TRBV19 to TRBJ2-1, with TRBD1 as a possible D gene (6 bases). CDR1 is LNHDA and CDR2 is SQIVND in the germline V gene (reference sequence). This CDR3 is built from 15 residues. The V and J ends lost 7 bases and 3 bases respectively, with 16 bases between them. The DNA of the CDR3 is TGTGCCAGTACCCCCCTGGGGGCTGGCTACAATGAGCAGTTCTTC. It translates to CASTPLGAGYNEQFF.

The chain joins TRBV7-9 to TRBJ1-2, with 8 bases that match TRBD1. CDR1 is SEHNR and CDR2 is FQNEAQ in the germline V gene (reference sequence). V shed 5 bases and J 6 bases; nucleotides not matched to a gene: 8. The CDR3 runs 14 residues. The CDR3, as DNA: TGTGCCAGCAGCCAGGGGGCCAGGGGCGATGGCTACACCTTC. Translation gives CASSQGARGDGYTF.

The chain is built from TRBV7-2 and TRBJ2-3, with D perhaps TRBD2 (6 bases). Germline values: CDR1 SGHTA, CDR2 FQGNSA. V gave up 4 bases and J gave up 10 bases, with 18 bases separating them. CDR3 length equals 14 residues. The CDR3 sequence is CASSWGGFAAPQYF. CDR3 coding DNA: TGTGCCAGCAGCTGGGGAGGCTTCGCGGCGCCGCAGTATTTT.

This clone was recorded only once. The V gene is TRBV10-3, the J gene TRBJ2-3, with D perhaps TRBD2 (6 bases). Germline CDR1 ENHRY, CDR2 SYGVKD. Between the trimmed V and J ends, which lost 4 bases and 5 bases, there was a span of 19 bases. This CDR3 is built from 16 residues. The CDR3 nucleotides are TGTGCCATCAGTGGCCGGGACTCACCCCGGGGAGATACGCAGTATTTT. Translation gives CAISGRDSPRGDTQYF.

V usage is TRBV11-2 and J usage is TRBJ1-2, with TRBD1 as a possible D gene (5 bases). CDR1 is SGHAT, CDR2 FQNNGV, per germline. CDR3 length: 15 residues. V gave up 5 bases and J gave up 2 bases, with 15 bases separating them. The CDR3 sequence: CASSLPGGTNYGYTF. CDR3 DNA sequence: TGTGCCAGCAGCCTACCGGGGGGTACCAACTATGGCTACACCTTC.

The chain joins TRBV29-1 to TRBJ1-2; tentative D call: TRBD1 (5 bases). Germline CDR1 is SQVTM and CDR2 is ANQGSEA. The ends were cut back, 3 bases at V and 6 bases at J, with 11 bases in the middle. The CDR3 is 12 amino acids. The CDR3 region has the DNA TGCAGCGTTGAGCGGGACGAGGATGGCTACACCTTC. Translated, it gives CSVERDEDGYTF.

CDR3 loop: CASSLGTRGANTGELFF. Written as DNA, the CDR3 is TGCGCCAGCAGCTTAGGAACCCGCGGGGCGAACACCGGGGAGCTGTTTTTT. The genes are TRBV5-1 and TRBJ2-2; D perhaps matches TRBD2 (6 bases). This CDR3 is built from 17 residues. Germline V gives CDR1 SGHRS, CDR2 YFSETQ. V was clipped by 2 bases and J by 0 bases, with 14 bases between them. The complete variable domain, with remaining parts taken from reference TRBV5-1 and TRBJ2-2, reads KAGVTQTPRYLIKTRGQQVTLSCSPISGHRSVSWYQQTPGQGLQFLFEYFSETQRNKGNFPGRFSGRQFSNSRSEMNVSTLELGDSALYLCASSLGTRGANTGELFFGEGSRLTVL.

CDR3 DNA: TGTGCCAGCAGCACAAGACAGGGTTCAACGGACACTGAAGCTTTCTTT. This gives the protein CASSTRQGSTDTEAFF. The chain combines TRBV11-2 with TRBJ1-1; 7 bases match TRBD1. V lost 5 bases to trimming and J lost 3 bases; unmatched junction nucleotides: 12. The CDR3 has 16 residues. Germline V gene lookup returns CDR1 SGHAT and CDR2 FQNNGV.

This clone was counted between two and nine times. The rearrangement links TRBV18 to TRBJ1-2; 7 bases are shared with TRBD1. The CDR3 length is 16 residues. Germline V gene sequence: CDR1 KGHSH, CDR2 LQKENI. The ends lost 2 bases at V and 0 bases at J; junction bases unmatched: 6. The CDR3 region is CASSPLPTGTNYGYTF. The CDR3, as DNA: TGTGCCAGCTCACCATTACCGACAGGGACTAACTATGGCTACACCTTC.

The rearrangement links TRBV28 to TRBJ1-2, with TRBD1 matching over 8 bases. Germline V CDR1 and CDR2: MDHEN, SYDVKM. The CDR3 covers 16 residues. Trimming took 3 bases from V and 2 from J; bases not matched to a gene: 8. CDR3 sequence (DNA): TGTGCCAGCAGTTTTCCCGGACAGGGTGGAAACTATGGCTACACCTTC. It is translated as CASSFPGQGGNYGYTF.

The chain is built from TRBV5-1 and TRBJ2-7, with 14 bases identical to TRBD2. Germline loops: CDR1 SGHRS, CDR2 YFSETQ. CDR3 length: 16 amino acids. The V segment lost 3 bases and the J segment 0 bases; nucleotides outside the gene matches: 2. For the CDR3, the DNA is TGCGCCAGCAGCTCGGGGACTAGCGGGAGCTCCTACGAGCAGTACTTC. Its translation is CASSSGTSGSSYEQYF.

This sequence joins TRBV25-1 and TRBJ1-1; a possible D gene is TRBD1 (6 bases). Germline loops: CDR1 MGHDK, CDR2 SYGVNS. This CDR3 comprises 15 residues. Trimming stripped 1 base from V and 4 bases from J, with 13 bases between. CDR3 in DNA: TGTGCCAGCAGTGAATTTGGGGGGGCGGGCACTGAAGCTTTCTTT. Protein sequence: CASSEFGGAGTEAFF.